This is a list of T cell receptor beta chains from one sample in a study of T cells after yellow fever vaccination. In TCRdb, the 5' RACE reads were re-called with MiXCR into one record per CDR3 protein. This sample has 200,000 to 250,000 distinct CDR3 sequences, with approximately 3% found just once. The sample in question was CD4+ T cells sorted from PBMCs, obtained 10 days after the yellow fever booster vaccination. Receptor source: a young man who received the YFV17D yellow fever vaccine. The CDR3 runs from the conserved cysteine through the conserved F or W. Fields, in order: D gene, V gene, J gene, clone size, CDR3 DNA, CDR3 protein. A D gene is named only where the DNA matches it firmly. For some rows the clone size is stated as once, few or many, or as a class when expanded; others skip it.

d_call: TRBD2; v_call: TRBV25-1; j_call: TRBJ2-7; clone_size: -; cdr3_nt: TGTGCCACCGTGACCGCGGGGGGCGGTAACGAGCAGTACTTC; cdr3_aa: CATVTAGGGNEQYF
d_call: TRBD1; v_call: TRBV20-1; j_call: TRBJ1-4; clone_size: few; cdr3_nt: TGCAGTGCATACGACAGGGGGATTGGTGAAAAACTGTTTTTT; cdr3_aa: CSAYDRGIGEKLFF
d_call: -; v_call: TRBV5-1; j_call: TRBJ2-3; clone_size: -; cdr3_nt: TGCGCCAGCAGCTTGTGGGCCACAGATACGCAGTATTTT; cdr3_aa: CASSLWATDTQYF
d_call: TRBD1; v_call: TRBV5-1; j_call: TRBJ2-6; clone_size: many; cdr3_nt: TGCGCCAGCAGCCCCGGGACAGGGTCTTTGGCCAACGTCCTGACTTTC; cdr3_aa: CASSPGTGSLANVLTF
d_call: -; v_call: TRBV5-1; j_call: TRBJ2-3; clone_size: many; cdr3_nt: TGCGCCAGCAGCTTGGGGCCTAATCTTGATACGCAGTATTTT; cdr3_aa: CASSLGPNLDTQYF
d_call: -; v_call: TRBV7-2; j_call: TRBJ1-1; clone_size: many; cdr3_nt: TGTGCCAGCAGCTTAGAGGCAGGACTGAACACTGAAGCTTTCTTT; cdr3_aa: CASSLEAGLNTEAFF
d_call: -; v_call: TRBV12-3/TRBV12-4; j_call: TRBJ1-6; clone_size: many; cdr3_nt: TGTGCCAGCAGCCTTCGGGACCCTAGGGACTCACCCCTCCACTTT; cdr3_aa: CASSLRDPRDSPLHF
d_call: -; v_call: TRBV7-9; j_call: TRBJ1-6; clone_size: many; cdr3_nt: TGTGCCAGCAGCCCGAATTCGGGCAGCTCACCCCTCCACTTT; cdr3_aa: CASSPNSGSSPLHF
d_call: -; v_call: TRBV7-2; j_call: TRBJ1-1; clone_size: many; cdr3_nt: TGTGCCAGCAGCTTAGGGGGTATGCTCGAGGTGGAAGCTTTCTTT; cdr3_aa: CASSLGGMLEVEAFF
d_call: -; v_call: TRBV6-5; j_call: TRBJ1-3; clone_size: few; cdr3_nt: TGTGCCAGCATCAACCTCGGGGCCGCCGGGAACACCATATATTTT; cdr3_aa: CASINLGAAGNTIYF
d_call: -; v_call: TRBV6-2/TRBV6-3; j_call: TRBJ2-3; clone_size: few; cdr3_nt: TGTGCCAGCAGTTACTTAGCAGATACGCAGTATTTT; cdr3_aa: CASSYLADTQYF
d_call: -; v_call: TRBV24-1; j_call: TRBJ1-5; clone_size: few; cdr3_nt: TGTGCCACCAGTGACGTACAGGAAGGTAGCAATCAGCCCCAGCATTTT; cdr3_aa: CATSDVQEGSNQPQHF
d_call: TRBD1; v_call: TRBV27; j_call: TRBJ1-1; clone_size: many; cdr3_nt: TGTGCCAGCAGTATCCTGGGACAGGCCAGCACTGAAGCTTTCTTT; cdr3_aa: CASSILGQASTEAFF
d_call: -; v_call: TRBV20-1; j_call: TRBJ1-6; clone_size: many; cdr3_nt: TGCAGTGCTAGTGAGACAGCTAATTCACCCCTCCACTTT; cdr3_aa: CSASETANSPLHF
d_call: -; v_call: TRBV7-6; j_call: TRBJ2-5; clone_size: many; cdr3_nt: TGTGCCAGCAGCCTGCAACAAGAGACCCAGTACTTC; cdr3_aa: CASSLQQETQYF
d_call: TRBD1; v_call: TRBV20-1; j_call: TRBJ1-6; clone_size: -; cdr3_nt: TGCAGTGCTAGAGATCAAGGCAGGGGGGATTCACCCCTCCACTTT; cdr3_aa: CSARDQGRGDSPLHF
d_call: -; v_call: TRBV3-1; j_call: TRBJ1-1; clone_size: few; cdr3_nt: TGTGCCAGCAGCCAAGGAGGCGAAAAAGCTTTCTTT; cdr3_aa: CASSQGGEKAFF
d_call: TRBD1; v_call: TRBV5-1; j_call: TRBJ2-3; clone_size: many; cdr3_nt: TGCGCCAGCGGACTGACAGGGGGTATTGTAGATACGCAGTATTTT; cdr3_aa: CASGLTGGIVDTQYF
d_call: TRBD2; v_call: TRBV5-6; j_call: TRBJ2-5; clone_size: few; cdr3_nt: TGTGCCAGCAGCTTCCGGACTAGTACGGGAGAGACCCAGTACTTC; cdr3_aa: CASSFRTSTGETQYF
d_call: TRBD1; v_call: TRBV5-1; j_call: TRBJ2-2; clone_size: many; cdr3_nt: TGCGCCAGCAGCATCGGGACAGCATTCACCGGGGAGCTGTTTTTT; cdr3_aa: CASSIGTAFTGELFF
d_call: -; v_call: TRBV7-9; j_call: TRBJ1-4; clone_size: many; cdr3_nt: TGTGCCAGCACCAGTGACAGACCTAATGAAAAACTGTTTTTT; cdr3_aa: CASTSDRPNEKLFF
d_call: -; v_call: TRBV15; j_call: TRBJ2-2; clone_size: few; cdr3_nt: TGTGCCACCAGCAAGGAAGCAATCGGAGCCGGGGAGCTGTTTTTT; cdr3_aa: CATSKEAIGAGELFF
d_call: -; v_call: TRBV7-2; j_call: TRBJ2-6; clone_size: many; cdr3_nt: TGTGCCAGCAGCTCGGGACTCCACCTTGGGGCCAACGTCCTGACTTTC; cdr3_aa: CASSSGLHLGANVLTF
d_call: -; v_call: TRBV6-5; j_call: TRBJ1-6; clone_size: few; cdr3_nt: TGTGCCAGCACCCCCGAGGTAGGGACGGGTAATTCACCCCTCCACTTT; cdr3_aa: CASTPEVGTGNSPLHF
d_call: -; v_call: TRBV7-2; j_call: TRBJ2-7; clone_size: -; cdr3_nt: TGTGCCAGCAGCCCCGAACTCACTTTCTCCTACGAGCAGTACTTC; cdr3_aa: CASSPELTFSYEQYF
d_call: -; v_call: TRBV30; j_call: TRBJ1-1; clone_size: -; cdr3_nt: TGTGCCTGGAGTGTCTCAGGAACTGAAGCTTTCTTT; cdr3_aa: CAWSVSGTEAFF
d_call: -; v_call: TRBV20-1; j_call: TRBJ2-3; clone_size: -; cdr3_nt: TGCAGTGCTAGCGGGTGGCCAGGAGCTACGCAGTATTTT; cdr3_aa: CSASGWPGATQYF
d_call: TRBD2; v_call: TRBV7-2; j_call: TRBJ2-7; clone_size: many; cdr3_nt: TGTGCCAGCAGGCAGGGACTAGCGGGGGCCCACGAGCAGTACTTC; cdr3_aa: CASRQGLAGAHEQYF
d_call: -; v_call: TRBV7-3; j_call: TRBJ2-3; clone_size: many; cdr3_nt: TGTGCCAGCAGCTTGTCAACTAGCACAGATACGCAGTATTTT; cdr3_aa: CASSLSTSTDTQYF
d_call: -; v_call: TRBV20-1; j_call: TRBJ2-1; clone_size: many; cdr3_nt: TGCAGTGCTGCGGGGCCGAATGAGCAGTTCTTC; cdr3_aa: CSAAGPNEQFF
d_call: -; v_call: TRBV28; j_call: TRBJ2-3; clone_size: few; cdr3_nt: TGTGCCAGCAGTTCCCAGGGACAGCCGGGAGCAGATACGCAGTATTTT; cdr3_aa: CASSSQGQPGADTQYF
d_call: -; v_call: TRBV7-8; j_call: TRBJ2-3; clone_size: many; cdr3_nt: TGTGCCAGCAGCTTAGTTGCGTACAGCACAGATACGCAGTATTTT; cdr3_aa: CASSLVAYSTDTQYF
d_call: -; v_call: TRBV7-9; j_call: TRBJ1-1; clone_size: few; cdr3_nt: TGTGCCAGCAGCCCCGGAGGTTGGGGCCGGAGGACTGAAGCTTTCTTT; cdr3_aa: CASSPGGWGRRTEAFF
d_call: -; v_call: TRBV10-3; j_call: TRBJ2-5; clone_size: few; cdr3_nt: TGTGCCACGACGGGCAGCGAAGAGACCCAGTACTTC; cdr3_aa: CATTGSEETQYF
d_call: -; v_call: TRBV5-5; j_call: TRBJ1-4; clone_size: -; cdr3_nt: TGTGCCAGCAGCTTCTCGAGTTCAACTAATGAAAAACTGTTTTTT; cdr3_aa: CASSFSSSTNEKLFF
d_call: TRBD1; v_call: TRBV29-1; j_call: TRBJ2-3; clone_size: many; cdr3_nt: TGCAGCGGGACAACCGGACAGGGGGATACGCAGTATTTT; cdr3_aa: CSGTTGQGDTQYF
d_call: TRBD2; v_call: TRBV20-1; j_call: TRBJ2-5; clone_size: many; cdr3_nt: TGCAGCCCATCCCTAGCGGGGGGGACGGAGACCCAGTACTTC; cdr3_aa: CSPSLAGGTETQYF
d_call: -; v_call: TRBV18; j_call: TRBJ2-7; clone_size: few; cdr3_nt: TGTGCCAGCGGAGCGGGGACAGTTTATTACGAGCAGTACTTC; cdr3_aa: CASGAGTVYYEQYF
d_call: -; v_call: TRBV4-3; j_call: TRBJ2-1; clone_size: many; cdr3_nt: TGCGCCAGCAGCCAAGAGCTTCCCCGCCCAAATGAGCAGTTCTTC; cdr3_aa: CASSQELPRPNEQFF
d_call: -; v_call: TRBV7-2; j_call: TRBJ1-1; clone_size: many; cdr3_nt: TGTGCCAGCAGCTTGCAGGGAAGAGGGGCTTTCTTT; cdr3_aa: CASSLQGRGAFF
d_call: -; v_call: TRBV12-3/TRBV12-4; j_call: TRBJ1-6; clone_size: many; cdr3_nt: TGTGCCAGCAGCTCCCAGGGTTCCGTGAATTCACCCCTCCACTTT; cdr3_aa: CASSSQGSVNSPLHF